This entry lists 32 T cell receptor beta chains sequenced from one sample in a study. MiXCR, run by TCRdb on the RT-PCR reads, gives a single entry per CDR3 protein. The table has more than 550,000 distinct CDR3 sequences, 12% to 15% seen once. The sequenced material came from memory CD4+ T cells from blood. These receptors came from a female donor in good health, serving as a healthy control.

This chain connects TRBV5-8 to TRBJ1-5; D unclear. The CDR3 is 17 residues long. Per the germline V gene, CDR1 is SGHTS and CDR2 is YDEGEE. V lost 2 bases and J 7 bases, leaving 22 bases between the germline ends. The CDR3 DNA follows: TGTGCCAGCAGCTTAGCCATTGTTTGGGGAGGGAGCCAGCCCCAGCATTTT. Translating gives CASSLAIVWGGSQPQHF.

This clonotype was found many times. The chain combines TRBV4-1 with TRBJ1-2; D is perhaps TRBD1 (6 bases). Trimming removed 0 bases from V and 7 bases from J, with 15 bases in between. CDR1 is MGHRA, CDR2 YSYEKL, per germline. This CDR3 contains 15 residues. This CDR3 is CASSQEGQGRGGYTF. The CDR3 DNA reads TGCGCCAGCAGCCAAGAGGGCCAGGGGAGGGGTGGCTACACCTTC.

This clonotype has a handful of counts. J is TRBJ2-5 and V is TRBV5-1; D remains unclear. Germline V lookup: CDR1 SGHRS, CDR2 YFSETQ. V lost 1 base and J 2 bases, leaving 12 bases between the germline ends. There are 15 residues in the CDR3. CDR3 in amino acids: CASSLMASEQETQYF. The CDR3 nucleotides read TGCGCCAGCAGCTTGATGGCGAGCGAGCAAGAGACCCAGTACTTC.

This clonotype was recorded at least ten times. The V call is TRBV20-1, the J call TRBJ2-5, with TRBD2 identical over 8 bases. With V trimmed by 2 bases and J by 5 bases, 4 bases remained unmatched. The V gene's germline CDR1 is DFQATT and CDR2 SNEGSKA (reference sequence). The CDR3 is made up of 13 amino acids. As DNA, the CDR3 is TGCAGTGCTAGAAACCCGGGGGGGGAGACCCAGTACTTC. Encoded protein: CSARNPGGETQYF.

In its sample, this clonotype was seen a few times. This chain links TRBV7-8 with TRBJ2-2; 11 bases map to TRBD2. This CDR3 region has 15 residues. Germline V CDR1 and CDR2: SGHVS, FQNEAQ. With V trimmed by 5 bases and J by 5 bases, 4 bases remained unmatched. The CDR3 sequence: CASSGTSGSTGELFF. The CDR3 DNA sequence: TGTGCCAGCAGCGGTACTAGCGGGAGTACCGGGGAGCTGTTTTTT.

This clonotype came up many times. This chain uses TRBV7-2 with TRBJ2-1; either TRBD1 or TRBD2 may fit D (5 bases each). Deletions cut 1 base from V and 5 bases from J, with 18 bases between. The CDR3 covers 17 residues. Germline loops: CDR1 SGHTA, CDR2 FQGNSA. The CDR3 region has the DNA TGTGCCAGCAGCTTAGAGGGGACCGTTTCGTCACACAATGAGCAGTTCTTC. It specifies CASSLEGTVSSHNEQFF. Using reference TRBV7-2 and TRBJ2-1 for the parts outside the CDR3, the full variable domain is GAGVSQSPSNKVTEKGKDVELRCDPISGHTALYWYRQSLGQGLEFLIYFQGNSAPDKSGLPSDRFSAERTGGSVSTLTIQRTQQEDSAVYLCASSLEGTVSSHNEQFFGPGTRLTVL.

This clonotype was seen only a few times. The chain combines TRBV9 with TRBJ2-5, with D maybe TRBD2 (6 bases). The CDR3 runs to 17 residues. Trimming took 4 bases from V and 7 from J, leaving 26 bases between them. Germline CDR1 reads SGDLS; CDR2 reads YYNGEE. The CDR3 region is CASSPTLGYRTGGTQYF. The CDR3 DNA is TGTGCCAGCAGCCCAACATTGGGCTACCGGACCGGGGGGACCCAGTACTTC.

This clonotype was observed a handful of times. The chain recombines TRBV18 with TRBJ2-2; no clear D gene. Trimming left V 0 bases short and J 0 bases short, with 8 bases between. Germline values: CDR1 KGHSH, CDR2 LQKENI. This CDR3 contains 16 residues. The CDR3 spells CASSPPVSSNTGELFF. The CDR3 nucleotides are TGTGCCAGCTCACCACCAGTTTCTTCGAACACCGGGGAGCTGTTTTTT.

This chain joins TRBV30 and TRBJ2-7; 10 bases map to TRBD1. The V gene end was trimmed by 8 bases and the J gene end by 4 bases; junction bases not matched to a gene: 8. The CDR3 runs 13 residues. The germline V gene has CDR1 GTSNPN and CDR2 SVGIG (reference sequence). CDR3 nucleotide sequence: TGTGCCCTCGGGAGACAGGGGGCATACGAGCAGTACTTC. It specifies CALGRQGAYEQYF.

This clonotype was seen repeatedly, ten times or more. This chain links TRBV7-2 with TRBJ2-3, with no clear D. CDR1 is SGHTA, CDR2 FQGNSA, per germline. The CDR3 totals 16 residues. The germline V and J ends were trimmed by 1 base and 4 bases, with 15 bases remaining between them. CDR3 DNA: TGTGCCAGCAGCTTAGTGGGTATTGCGTCTGCAGATACGCAGTATTTT. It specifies CASSLVGIASADTQYF.

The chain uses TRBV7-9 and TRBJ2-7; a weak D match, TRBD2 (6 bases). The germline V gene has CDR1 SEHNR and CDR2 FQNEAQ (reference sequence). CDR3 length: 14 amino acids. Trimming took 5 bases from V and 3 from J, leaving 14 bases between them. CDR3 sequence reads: CASSPWGERYEQYF. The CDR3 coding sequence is TGTGCCAGCAGCCCCTGGGGGGAACGCTACGAGCAGTACTTC.

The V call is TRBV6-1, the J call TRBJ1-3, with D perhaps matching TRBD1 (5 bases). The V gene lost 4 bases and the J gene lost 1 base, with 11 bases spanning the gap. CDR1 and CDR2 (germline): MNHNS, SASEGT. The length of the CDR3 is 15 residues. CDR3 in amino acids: CASSGQFGSGNTIYF. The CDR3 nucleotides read TGTGCCAGCAGTGGACAGTTTGGATCTGGAAACACCATATATTTT.

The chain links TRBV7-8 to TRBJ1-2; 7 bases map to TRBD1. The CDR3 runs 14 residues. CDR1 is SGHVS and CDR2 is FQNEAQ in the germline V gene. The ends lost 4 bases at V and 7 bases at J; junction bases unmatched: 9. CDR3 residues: CASSSGTATGGYTF. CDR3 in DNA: TGTGCCAGCAGCTCCGGGACAGCGACGGGTGGCTACACCTTC.

This chain's CDR3 is CASSPVRRDEQFF. CDR3 sequence (DNA): TGTGCCAGCAGCCCCGTCCGCAGGGATGAGCAGTTCTTC. The chain couples TRBV7-6 to TRBJ2-1, with D possibly TRBD1 on 5 matching bases. The CDR3 is 13 residues long. CDR1 is SGHVS and CDR2 is FNYEAQ in the germline V gene. The ends were cut back, 5 bases at V and 8 bases at J, with 13 bases in the middle. Based on the CDR3 plus reference TRBV7-6 and TRBJ2-1, the full variable domain is GAGVSQSPRYKVTKRGQDVALRCDPISGHVSLYWYRQALGQGPEFLTYFNYEAQQDKSGLPNDRFSAERPEGSISTLTIQRTEQRDSAMYRCASSPVRRDEQFFGPGTRLTVL.

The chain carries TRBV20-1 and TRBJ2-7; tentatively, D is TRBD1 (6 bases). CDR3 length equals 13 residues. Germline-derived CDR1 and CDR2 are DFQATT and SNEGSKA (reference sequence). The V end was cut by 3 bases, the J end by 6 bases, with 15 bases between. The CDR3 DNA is TGCAGTGCTAGTCGGACAGCTAATGGCGAGCAGTACTTC. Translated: CSASRTANGEQYF.

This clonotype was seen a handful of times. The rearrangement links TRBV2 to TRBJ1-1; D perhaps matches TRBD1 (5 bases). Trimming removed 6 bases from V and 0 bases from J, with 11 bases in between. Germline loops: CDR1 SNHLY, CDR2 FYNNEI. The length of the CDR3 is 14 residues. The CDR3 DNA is TGTGCCAGCAGGCTGGGACGGATGAACACTGAAGCTTTCTTT. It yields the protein CASRLGRMNTEAFF.

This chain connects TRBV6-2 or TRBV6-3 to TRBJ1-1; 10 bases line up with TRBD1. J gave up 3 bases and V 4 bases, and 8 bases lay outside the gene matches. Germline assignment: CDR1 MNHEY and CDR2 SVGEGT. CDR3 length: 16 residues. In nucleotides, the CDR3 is TGTGCCAGCAGTTCGGGGACAGGGGTTCGGCACACTGAAGCTTTCTTT. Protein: CASSSGTGVRHTEAFF.

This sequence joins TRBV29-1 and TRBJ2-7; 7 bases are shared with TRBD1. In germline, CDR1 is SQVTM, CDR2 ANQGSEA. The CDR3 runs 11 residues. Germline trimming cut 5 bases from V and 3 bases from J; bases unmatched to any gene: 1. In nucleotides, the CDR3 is TGCAGCGTTACAGGGGACTACGAGCAGTACTTC. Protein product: CSVTGDYEQYF.

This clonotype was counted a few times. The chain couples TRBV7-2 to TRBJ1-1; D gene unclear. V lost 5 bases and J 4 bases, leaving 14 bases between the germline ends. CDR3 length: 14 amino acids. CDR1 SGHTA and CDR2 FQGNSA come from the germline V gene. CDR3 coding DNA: TGTGCCAGCAGCACCGTTATGTGGGGCACTGAAGCTTTCTTT. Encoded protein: CASSTVMWGTEAFF.

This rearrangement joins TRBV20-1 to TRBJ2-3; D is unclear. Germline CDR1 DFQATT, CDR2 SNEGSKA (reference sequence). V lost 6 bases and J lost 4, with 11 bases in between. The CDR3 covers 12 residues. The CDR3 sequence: CSAPMAADTQYF. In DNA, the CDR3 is TGCAGTGCCCCCATGGCGGCAGATACGCAGTATTTT.

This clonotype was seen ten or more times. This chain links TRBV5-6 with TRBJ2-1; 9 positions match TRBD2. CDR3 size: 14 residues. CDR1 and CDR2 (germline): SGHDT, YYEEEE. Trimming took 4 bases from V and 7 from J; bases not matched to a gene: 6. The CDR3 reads CASSRRGGRNEQFF. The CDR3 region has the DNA TGTGCCAGCAGCAGGCGGGGGGGCCGGAATGAGCAGTTCTTC.

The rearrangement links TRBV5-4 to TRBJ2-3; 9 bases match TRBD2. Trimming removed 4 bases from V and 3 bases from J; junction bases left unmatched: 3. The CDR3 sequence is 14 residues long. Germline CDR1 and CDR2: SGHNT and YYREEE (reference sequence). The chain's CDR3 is CASSETSGTDTQYF. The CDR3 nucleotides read TGTGCCAGCAGCGAGACTAGCGGTACAGATACGCAGTATTTT.

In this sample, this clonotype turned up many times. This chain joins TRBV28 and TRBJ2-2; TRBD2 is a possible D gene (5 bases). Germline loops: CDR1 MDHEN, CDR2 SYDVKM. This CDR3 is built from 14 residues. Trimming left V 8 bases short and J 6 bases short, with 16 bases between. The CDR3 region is CASGQPAGPGELFF. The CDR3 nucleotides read TGTGCCAGCGGGCAACCCGCGGGTCCCGGGGAGCTGTTTTTT.

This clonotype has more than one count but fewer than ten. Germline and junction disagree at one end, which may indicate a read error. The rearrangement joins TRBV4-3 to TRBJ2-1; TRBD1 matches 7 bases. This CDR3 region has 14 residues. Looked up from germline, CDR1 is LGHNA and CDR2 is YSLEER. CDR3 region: CASSQVLGFDRAVF. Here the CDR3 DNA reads TGCGCCAGCAGCCAAGTTCTAGGATTCGACAGGGCCGTCTTC.

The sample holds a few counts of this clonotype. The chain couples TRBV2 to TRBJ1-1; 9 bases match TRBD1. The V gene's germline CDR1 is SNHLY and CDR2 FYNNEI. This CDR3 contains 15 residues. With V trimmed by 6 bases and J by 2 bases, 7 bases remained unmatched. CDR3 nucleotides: TGTGCCAGCAGATTTCGGACAGGGGTAAACACTGAAGCTTTCTTT. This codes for CASRFRTGVNTEAFF.

The CDR3 DNA is TGTGCCAGCAGCTTCGGCCTCGGATCCTACGAGCAGTACTTC. Translation gives CASSFGLGSYEQYF. The chain carries TRBV11-3 and TRBJ2-7; D is undetermined. V was trimmed by 3 bases and J by 1 base, leaving 10 bases between them. The CDR3 runs to 14 residues. CDR1 SGHNT and CDR2 YENEEA come from the germline V gene.

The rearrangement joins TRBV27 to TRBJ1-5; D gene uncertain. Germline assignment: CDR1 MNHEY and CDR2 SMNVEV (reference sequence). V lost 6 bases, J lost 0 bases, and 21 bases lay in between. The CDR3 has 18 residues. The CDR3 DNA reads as TGTGCCAGCAGCCCATTAGGGATGGGCTTCTATAGCAATCAGCCCCAGCATTTT. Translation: CASSPLGMGFYSNQPQHF.

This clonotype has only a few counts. The DNA for the CDR3 is TGTGCCAGCAGCCAAGATCAGTCCTCCATGAACACTGAAGCTTTCTTT. This codes for CASSQDQSSMNTEAFF. The rearrangement joins TRBV14 to TRBJ1-1; D remains ambiguous. Germline CDR1 SGHDN, CDR2 FVKESK. Trimming shortened V by 0 bases and J by 0 bases, and 11 bases separated the two germline ends. This CDR3 contains 16 residues.

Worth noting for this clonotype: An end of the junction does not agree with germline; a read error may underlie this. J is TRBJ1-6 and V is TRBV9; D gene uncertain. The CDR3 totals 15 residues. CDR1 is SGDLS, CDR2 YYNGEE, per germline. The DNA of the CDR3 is TGTGCCAGCAGCGAAAGGGTCTCCTATAATTCACCCCTCAACTTT. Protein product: CASSERVSYNSPLNF.

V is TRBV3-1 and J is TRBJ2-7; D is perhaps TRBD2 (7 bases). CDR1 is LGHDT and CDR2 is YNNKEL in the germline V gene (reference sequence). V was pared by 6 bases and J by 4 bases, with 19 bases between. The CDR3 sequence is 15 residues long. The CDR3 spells CASRGGRGTKYEQYF. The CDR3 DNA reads TGTGCCAGCAGGGGGGGGCGAGGGACAAAATACGAGCAGTACTTC.

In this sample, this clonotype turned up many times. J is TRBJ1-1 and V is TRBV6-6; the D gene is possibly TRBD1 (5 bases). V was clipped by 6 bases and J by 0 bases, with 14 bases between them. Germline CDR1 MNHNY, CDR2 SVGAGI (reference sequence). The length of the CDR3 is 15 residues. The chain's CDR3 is CASSTRQYMNTEAFF. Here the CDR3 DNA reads TGTGCCAGCAGCACCCGACAGTACATGAACACTGAAGCTTTCTTT.

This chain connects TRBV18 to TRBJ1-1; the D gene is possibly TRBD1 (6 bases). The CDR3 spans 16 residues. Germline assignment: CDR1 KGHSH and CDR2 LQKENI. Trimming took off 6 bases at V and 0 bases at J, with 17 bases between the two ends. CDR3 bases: TGTGCCAGCTCCCCAAGGGTCGGGACACTGAACACTGAAGCTTTCTTT. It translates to CASSPRVGTLNTEAFF.